Each of the 10 T cell receptor beta chains below was sequenced from the same sample in a study of T cell changes during pregnancy in multiple sclerosis. Measured with immunoSEQ multiplex PCR; TCRdb has only the in-frame clones, and not every one. The table shows roughly 99,000 clones, with about 91% occurring only once. The specimen was peripheral blood, collected after pregnancy. The receptors were sampled from a female donor in good health, enrolled as a control in a pregnancy study.

The chain couples TRBV5-1 to TRBJ1-4, with a weak D call TRBD1 (5 bases). This CDR3 region has 16 residues. Trimming shortened V by 0 bases and J by 7 bases, and 16 bases separated the two germline ends. Germline V gene sequence: CDR1 SGHRS, CDR2 YFSETQ. CDR3 residues: CASSLAGGAGAEKLFF. In DNA form, the CDR3 reads TGCGCCAGCAGCTTGGCCGGTGGGGCAGGTGCTGAAAAACTGTTTTTT. The full variable domain, with the rest looked up from reference TRBV5-1 and TRBJ1-4, is KAGVTQTPRYLIKTRGQQVTLSCSPISGHRSVSWYQQTPGQGLQFLFEYFSETQRNKGNFPGRFSGRQFSNSRSEMNVSTLELGDSALYLCASSLAGGAGAEKLFFGSGTQLSVL.

V and J are TRBV25-1 and TRBJ1-5; D perhaps matches TRBD1 (5 bases). The CDR3 loop spans 14 amino acids. The V end was cut by 9 bases, the J end by 4 bases, with 16 bases between. Germline CDR1 and CDR2: MGHDK and SYGVNS. Here the CDR3 reads CASRERRGNQPQHF. In DNA form, the CDR3 reads TGTGCCAGTAGAGAACGGAGGGGTAATCAGCCCCAGCATTTT. Drawing the rest from reference TRBV25-1 and TRBJ1-5, the complete variable domain is EADIYQTPRYLVIGTGKKITLECSQTMGHDKMYWYQQDPGMELHLIHYSYGVNSTEKGDLSSESTVSRIRTEHFPLTLESARPSHTSQYLCASRERRGNQPQHFGDGTRLSIL.

This chain uses TRBV20-1 with TRBJ1-1; no clear D gene. V lost 0 bases and J 7 bases, leaving 6 bases between the germline ends. This CDR3 spans 11 amino acids. Looked up from germline, CDR1 is DFQATT and CDR2 is SNEGSKA (reference sequence). For the CDR3, the DNA is TGCAGTGCTAGAGATCGGGGTGAAGCTTTCTTT. Translating it yields CSARDRGEAFF.

The V call is TRBV9, the J call TRBJ1-1; D perhaps matches TRBD1 (5 bases). The CDR3 runs 13 residues. Trimming took off 1 base at V and 1 base at J, with 5 bases between the two ends. The V gene's germline CDR1 is SGDLS and CDR2 YYNGEE. CDR3 bases: TGTGCCAGCAGCGTAACAGGGAACACTGAAGCTTTCTTT. Its protein is CASSVTGNTEAFF.

The gene calls are TRBV5-1 and TRBJ1-5; D uncertain. CDR3 length: 15 amino acids. The ends were cut back, 4 bases at V and 3 bases at J, with 14 bases in the middle. Germline loops: CDR1 SGHRS, CDR2 YFSETQ. CDR3 region: CASSPNPGTNQPQHF. CDR3 DNA sequence: TGCGCCAGCAGCCCAAATCCAGGAACCAATCAGCCCCAGCATTTT.

This sequence joins TRBV6-6 and TRBJ2-1, with D perhaps matching TRBD1 (6 bases). Germline CDR1 reads MNHNY; CDR2 reads SVGAGI (reference sequence). Between the trimmed V and J ends, which lost 6 bases and 4 bases, there was a span of 7 bases. This CDR3 has 12 residues. The CDR3 DNA sequence: TGTGCCAGCAGGACAGGATACAATGAGCAGTTCTTC. It is translated as CASRTGYNEQFF.

The rearrangement joins TRBV7-9 to TRBJ2-2; TRBD1 matches 12 bases. Per the germline V gene, CDR1 is SEHNR and CDR2 is FQNEAQ (reference sequence). The J segment lost 5 bases and the V segment lost 5 bases, leaving 6 bases of the junction unmatched. The CDR3 is made up of 16 amino acids. The CDR3: CASSDPGQGATGELFF. The CDR3 DNA reads as TGTGCCAGCAGCGACCCGGGACAGGGGGCTACCGGGGAGCTGTTTTTT.

The V gene is TRBV5-1, the J gene TRBJ2-5; 12 positions agree with TRBD1. Per germline, CDR1 SGHRS and CDR2 YFSETQ. The V segment lost 10 bases and the J segment 7 bases; nucleotides outside the gene matches: 26. This CDR3 spans 19 amino acids. The CDR3 here is CACTYRDRGQGTPTGTQYF. The CDR3 bases are TGCGCCTGCACTTACCGGGACAGGGGGCAAGGGACCCCCACGGGGACCCAGTACTTC.

This sequence joins TRBV19 and TRBJ1-5; no reliable D call. CDR3 length equals 14 residues. Trimming took 4 bases from V and 9 from J, leaving 16 bases between them. Looked up from germline, CDR1 is LNHDA and CDR2 is SQIVND (reference sequence). This CDR3 reads CASSTGRRDRPQHF. The CDR3, as DNA: TGTGCCAGTAGTACAGGACGGAGGGATCGGCCCCAGCATTTT.

The chain carries TRBV16 and TRBJ1-5, with a possible D match to TRBD1 (5 bases). Per germline, CDR1 KGHSY and CDR2 FQNENV. Trimming left V 1 base short and J 5 bases short, with 15 bases between. The CDR3 spans 16 residues. The CDR3: CASSQFIRGEDQPQHF. The CDR3 nucleotides read TGTGCCAGCAGCCAATTTATCCGGGGGGAAGATCAGCCCCAGCATTTT.